These 9 T cell receptor beta chains were all obtained from the same sample, sequenced in a study of technical replicates of blood from a few donors. Assay used: immunoSEQ multiplex PCR; TCRdb lists only in-frame clones, some missing. The sample has about 14,000 clones; roughly 80% are singletons. Specimen: PBMCs. Every receptor here comes from a human donor in good health.

J is TRBJ2-6 and V is TRBV30, with D unresolved. Germline CDR1 is GTSNPN and CDR2 is SVGIG (reference sequence). CDR3 length: 13 residues. V was trimmed by 1 base and J by 4 bases, leaving 5 bases between them. CDR3: CAWSDMGANVLTF. The CDR3, as DNA: TGTGCCTGGAGTGATATGGGGGCCAACGTCCTGACTTTC.

The rearrangement uses TRBV6-5 and TRBJ2-3; 9 nucleotides align to TRBD2. Germline CDR1 is MNHEY and CDR2 is SVGAGI. This CDR3 region has 15 residues. J was trimmed by 0 bases and V by 5 bases; bases with no gene match: 3. For the CDR3, the DNA is TGTGCCAGCAGTCCCGGACTAGCGAGCACAGATACGCAGTATTTT. It yields the protein CASSPGLASTDTQYF.

The chain employs TRBV19 and TRBJ2-2, with unresolved D. The ends were cut back, 3 bases at V and 7 bases at J, with 12 bases in the middle. The CDR3 length is 14 residues. The germline gives CDR1 LNHDA, CDR2 SQIVND (reference sequence). CDR3 DNA sequence: TGTGCCAGTAGTATTATGGTCCAGGTCGGGGAGCTGTTTTTT. The encoded protein is CASSIMVQVGELFF.

This clone has a single count. The V call is TRBV28, the J call TRBJ2-7, with 7 bases aligning to TRBD2. The CDR3 is made up of 14 amino acids. V shed 7 bases, J shed 0 bases, and the junction held 6 bases outside the gene matches. Germline V gene data show CDR1 as MDHEN and CDR2 as SYDVKM. In DNA form, the CDR3 reads TGTGCCAGCACCTCCGGGGACTACTCCTACGAGCAGTACTTC. Translating gives CASTSGDYSYEQYF.

This chain uses TRBV7-3 with TRBJ2-7; 11 bases are shared with TRBD1. Unmatched junction bases numbered 6, after V lost 2 bases and J lost 6 bases. The CDR3 consists of 15 residues. In germline, CDR1 is SGHTA, CDR2 FQGTGA. In DNA form, the CDR3 reads TGTGCCAGCAGCTTAGTGCCGGGACAGGGGGTCGAGCAGTACTTC. As protein: CASSLVPGQGVEQYF. The whole variable domain, remainder taken from reference TRBV7-3 and TRBJ2-7, is GAGVSQTPSNKVTEKGKYVELRCDPISGHTALYWYRQSLGQGPEFLIYFQGTGAADDSGLPNDRFFAVRPEGSVSTLKIQRTERGDSAVYLCASSLVPGQGVEQYFGPGTRLTVT.

The rearrangement uses TRBV28 and TRBJ2-7; no definite D call. V was pared by 8 bases and J by 1 base, with 15 bases between. This CDR3 comprises 14 residues. The germline gives CDR1 MDHEN, CDR2 SYDVKM. The CDR3 coding sequence is TGTGCCAGCGGGTATCAGCGCCGATCCTACGAGCAGTACTTC. This codes for CASGYQRRSYEQYF.

The rearrangement joins TRBV25-1 to TRBJ2-1, with 9 bases that match TRBD1. Germline V gives CDR1 MGHDK, CDR2 SYGVNS. The junction had 7 bases not matched to a gene; V was cut back by 3 bases and J by 1 base. This CDR3 contains 17 residues. CDR3: CASSDLGQGRSYNEQFF. The CDR3 region has the DNA TGTGCCAGCAGTGACCTCGGACAGGGGAGGTCCTACAATGAGCAGTTCTTC.

This chain uses TRBV5-6 with TRBJ1-6, with 7 bases matching TRBD1. V was pared by 4 bases and J by 8 bases, with 3 bases of the junction left unmatched. Germline CDR1 is SGHDT and CDR2 is YYEEEE. CDR3 size: 13 residues. This CDR3 is CASSTDRDSPLHF. DNA of the CDR3: TGTGCCAGCAGCACCGACAGGGATTCACCCCTCCACTTT. Full variable domain (missing parts from reference TRBV5-6 and TRBJ1-6): DAGVTQSPTHLIKTRGQQVTLRCSPKSGHDTVSWYQQALGQGPQFIFQYYEEEERQRGNFPDRFSGHQFPNYSSELNVNALLLGDSALYLCASSTDRDSPLHFGNGTRLTVT.

The gene calls are TRBV25-1 and TRBJ1-3; 8 bases are a match to TRBD1. J lost 4 bases, V lost 4 bases, and 0 bases had no gene match. Germline lookup yields CDR1 MGHDK and CDR2 SYGVNS. There are 13 residues in the CDR3. CDR3 protein: CASSGTGGNTIYF. CDR3 DNA sequence: TGTGCCAGCAGTGGGACAGGGGGAAACACCATATATTTT.